This paragraph reports one T cell receptor (beta chain). In the authors' methods: Nucleated cell number was recorded as an estimate derived from reference gene primer amplification. Profiled with immunoSEQ multiplex PCR; TCRdb holds only in-frame clones, not every one. V and J calls and clone size come straight from that table; D and trimming were deduced from the DNA. This sample has under 350,000 clones, with 86% found just once. The germline V gene has CDR1 LGHDT and CDR2 YNNKEL (reference sequence). V was trimmed by 0 bases and J by 8 bases, leaving 16 bases between them. The CDR3 length is 15 residues. Self-reported history from a screening survey and questionnaire set each donor's cohort. This sample is drawn from a study of blood T cell repertoires in COVID-19.

The origin of this receptor is a woman between 40 and 55 years old with acute COVID-19. The J gene is TRBJ1-2, the V gene TRBV3-1 (or the pseudogene TRBV3-2); a possible D gene is TRBD1 (6 bases). The sequenced material came from PBMCs or T cells enriched from blood (not recorded which). The CDR3 sequence: CASSQDIAGARGYTF. CDR3 DNA: TGTGCCAGCAGCCAAGATATCGCGGGGGCGCGGGGCTACACCTTC.